The T cell receptor (beta chain) described here comes from a study of T cells in Graves' hyperthyroidism and ophthalmopathy (dated 2019 in TCRdb). For context, the study as a whole: Peripheral blood was collected at initial diagnosis, before any treatment. The approximately 97 discovery patients were randomly divided into training and test sets at a 7:3 ratio. A discovery cohort of about a hundred patients, 43 with Graves' ophthalmopathy and about 60 with stable Graves' hyperthyroidism, was used to find distinguishing TCR V-J signatures. According to the paper, TCR Vbeta CDR3 sequencing was carried out on 135 peripheral blood samples, which came from under 50 ophthalmopathy, around 74 hyperthyroidism and roughly 17 progressor patients. After sampling, hyperthyroidism patients received methimazole starting at 30 mg daily, and ophthalmopathy patients received high-dose intravenous methylprednisolone. Prospective prediction of ophthalmopathy was tested in an independent validation cohort of fewer than 20 hyperthyroidism patients and around 16 patients who later progressed to ophthalmopathy. In several Graves' hyperthyroidism patients, the study also compared T-cell repertoires from thyroid tissue with T-cell repertoires from blood. Study-level results and caveats: During validation, the model predicted progression to ophthalmopathy a median of around six months ahead of onset, with roughly 65% sensitivity and under 85% specificity. Ophthalmopathy was separated from stable hyperthyroidism by a 13 V-J signature model, with over 85% sensitivity and roughly 81% specificity obtained in cross-validation and 80%/75% obtained in testing. No statistical method was used to set the sample size in advance, and investigators knew the group allocation. Blood samples also contained most of the expanded thyroid clonotypes (frequency above 0.001), which suggests that blood repertoires may reflect thyroid immune responses.

There are a few counts of this clonotype. Its antigen is still unknown. Base qualities are not at hand, and no much larger clone is one base apart. The TCR beta CDR3 regions were amplified from RNA transcripts. For the first round of RT-PCR on the TCR CDR3, the HTBI primer set was used together with the Qiagen OneStep RT-PCR kit. The libraries were constructed in a second round of multiplex PCR and then size-selected and purified. Paired-end sequencing of the libraries was performed with 100 bp reads on an Illumina HiSeq2000. The authors' analysis ran thus. SOAPnuke was used to process the raw data, removing reads that contained adapters or uncalled bases, had a mean Phred below 15, or lacked an exact match to the constant primer or identifier. COPE v1.2.5 was used to merge high-quality paired reads, and clonotypes were defined as unique nucleotide sequences. MiTCR v1.1 was used to align clonotypes to the IMGT TRBV, TRBD and TRBJ reference segments. The analysis included only V-J combinations with a frequency above 0.0001, which together covered roughly 99% of the repertoires. A TCS score was defined as the ratio of F50 (clonal expansion) to E x V (chaos), with BLOSUM62-based TCRdist applied between CDR3 peptides within each V-J. Welch's t-statistics and random forest reduced some 510 V-J features to some 14, which were used in a naive Bayes classifier (R e1071). TCRdb trimmed public reads at Q25 via fastp, called clones via MiXCR and kept in-frame beta chains. CDR3 protein sequences are deduplicated, and each keeps its most common genes and DNA. The V and J calls were not made by the authors but by TCRdb's processing. This sample is represented by some 140,000 distinct CDR3 sequences; approximately 20% of them were singletons. More than 60% of the sample rests with the top ten.

Looking up the germline V gene (reference sequence) yields CDR1 SGHNT and CDR2 YYREEE. There are 16 amino acids in the CDR3, from cysteine to phenylalanine inclusive. Only CDR3 DNA is held: 48 bases, read in frame from base 1. The germline V end is reduced by 4 bases and the J end by 4 bases; junction bases left unmatched: 9. The hyperthyroidism patients were between 18 and 65 years old and newly diagnosed, with a disease duration of less than 2 months. Patients with uncontrolled infections, other autoimmune diseases, pregnancy or lactation were excluded. Diagnoses were based on clinical symptoms, serum thyroxine and TRAb, thyroid ultrasound and orbital computed tomography. Blood from progressor patients was drawn when they were first diagnosed with hyperthyroidism, before any ophthalmopathy symptoms appeared. PBMCs were separated from under 11 ml of fresh peripheral blood using Ficoll-Paque density gradient centrifugation. Progressor patients were first diagnosed with Graves' hyperthyroidism and then developed ophthalmopathy during follow-up. Total RNA was extracted with Trizol reagent, and quality was checked on an Agilent 2100 Bioanalyzer.

Material for sequencing was blood. In this chain, TRBV5-4 is recombined with TRBJ2-1; 9 central nucleotides agree with TRBD2. The sequence derives from a woman aged 50 to 60 with Graves' hyperthyroidism that later progressed to Graves' ophthalmopathy. In nucleotides, the sequence is TGTGCCAGCAGCCCCACCGGTAGCGGGGGTTACAATGAGCAGTTCTTC. This sequence encodes CASSPTGSGGYNEQFF. The CDR3, completed at both ends by the reference TRBV5-4 and TRBJ2-1 genes, gives the full variable domain ETGVTQSPTHLIKTRGQQVTLRCSSQSGHNTVSWYQQALGQGPQFIFQYYREEENGRGNFPPRFSGLQFPNYSSELNVNALELDDSALYLCASSPTGSGGYNEQFFGPGTRLTVL.